This passage covers 15 T cell receptor beta chains from one sample sequenced in a study of T cells after yellow fever vaccination. TCRdb reprocessed the 5' RACE reads via MiXCR and lists one record per CDR3 protein. The table shows nearly 550,000 distinct CDR3 sequences, with less than 20% occurring only once. Here the sequenced sample was PBMCs, taken 15 days after the yellow fever booster vaccination. All receptors come from a man aged 30-40 years who received the YFV17D yellow fever vaccine.

J is TRBJ2-5 and V is TRBV5-1, with 9 positions matching TRBD1. The CDR3 is made up of 15 amino acids. Germline V CDR1 and CDR2: SGHRS, YFSETQ. V lost 4 bases and J lost 5; bases outside the gene matches: 9. The CDR3 region is CASSPGQGGGETQYF. As DNA, the CDR3 is TGCGCCAGCAGCCCGGGACAGGGAGGAGGCGAGACCCAGTACTTC.

In this sample, this clonotype turned up a few times. This rearrangement joins TRBV12-3 or TRBV12-4 to TRBJ2-1, with 8 bases matching TRBD1. V dropped 6 bases and J dropped 3; count of bases not matched to a gene: 4. The CDR3 loop spans 14 amino acids. As DNA, the CDR3 is TGTGCCAGCAGCAGGGGGCAGAACTACAATGAGCAGTTCTTC. It is translated as CASSRGQNYNEQFF.

The V call is TRBV12-3 or TRBV12-4, the J call TRBJ1-5, with a tentative D call TRBD1 (5 bases). The CDR3 extends over 15 amino acids. V was trimmed by 8 bases and J by 1 base, leaving 15 bases between them. The CDR3 spells CASSKEGISNQPQHF. CDR3 sequence (DNA): TGTGCCAGCTCGAAGGAGGGGATCAGCAATCAGCCCCAGCATTTT.

This clonotype was counted only a few times. The rearrangement joins TRBV4-3 to TRBJ2-5, with 9 bases identical to TRBD1. From germline, CDR1 is LGHNA and CDR2 YSLEER. The CDR3 totals 15 residues. J lost 2 bases, V lost 4 bases, and 5 bases had no gene match. The DNA for the CDR3 is TGCGCCAGCAGCCTACGGGGACAGGGACAAGAGACCCAGTACTTC. This translates into CASSLRGQGQETQYF.

This clonotype was recorded a few times. The V gene is TRBV20-1, the J gene TRBJ2-1; D is possibly TRBD2 (6 bases). Germline V gives CDR1 DFQATT, CDR2 SNEGSKA (reference sequence). This CDR3 has 14 amino acids. Trimming took off 0 bases at V and 10 bases at J, with 16 bases between the two ends. The CDR3 protein is CSAREGRSPGEQFF. The CDR3, as DNA: TGCAGTGCTAGAGAGGGGAGGAGTCCCGGAGAGCAGTTCTTC.

This chain connects TRBV12-3 or TRBV12-4 to TRBJ1-5; 7 bases map to TRBD1. V gave up 3 bases and J gave up 4 bases; unmatched junction bases: 9. The CDR3 loop spans 16 amino acids. The CDR3 DNA sequence: TGTGCCAGCAGTTTTGGAATGGGACAGACTAATCAGCCCCAGCATTTT. Its protein product is CASSFGMGQTNQPQHF.

A few counts support this clonotype. The rearrangement uses TRBV5-1 and TRBJ2-1, with 8 bases that match TRBD2. J lost 7 bases, V lost 4 bases, and 4 bases had no gene match. From germline, CDR1 is SGHRS and CDR2 YFSETQ. The CDR3 is made up of 13 amino acids. DNA for the CDR3: TGCGCCAGCAGCCCGGGAGGGTGGAATGAGCAGTTCTTC. Translation gives CASSPGGWNEQFF. Complete variable domain (other parts from reference TRBV5-1 and TRBJ2-1): KAGVTQTPRYLIKTRGQQVTLSCSPISGHRSVSWYQQTPGQGLQFLFEYFSETQRNKGNFPGRFSGRQFSNSRSEMNVSTLELGDSALYLCASSPGGWNEQFFGPGTRLTVL.

The genes are TRBV7-2 and TRBJ2-1; tentatively, D is TRBD2 (5 bases). Germline CDR1 and CDR2: SGHTA and FQGNSA. The CDR3 sequence is 14 residues long. V lost 1 base, J lost 9 bases, and 13 bases lay in between. The DNA of the CDR3 is TGTGCCAGCAGCTTAGGAGGGCAGGCGGGTGAGCAGTTCTTC. Translating gives CASSLGGQAGEQFF.

The CDR3 region has the DNA TGTGCCAGCAGTTTAGTTCGGGACGGATATTCACCCCTCCACTTT. It is translated as CASSLVRDGYSPLHF. The chain couples TRBV6-5 to TRBJ1-6, with D possibly TRBD1 on 5 matching bases. V lost 4 bases, J lost 8 bases, and 15 bases lay in between. This CDR3 comprises 15 residues. Germline CDR1 reads MNHEY; CDR2 reads SVGAGI.

This clonotype occurred a few times. The rearrangement links TRBV20-1 to TRBJ2-7, with 9 bases that match TRBD2. This CDR3 has 15 residues. Trimming removed 0 bases from V and 4 bases from J; junction bases left unmatched: 7. The V gene's germline CDR1 is DFQATT and CDR2 SNEGSKA (reference sequence). CDR3 residues: CSARDSSGRKYEQYF. The CDR3 nucleotides are TGCAGTGCTAGAGATTCCAGCGGGAGGAAATACGAGCAGTACTTC.

In its sample, this clonotype was seen a few times. The gene calls are TRBV7-8 and TRBJ2-1; D is undetermined. CDR1 and CDR2 from the germline V gene are SGHVS and FQNEAQ. V was shortened by 2 bases and J by 9 bases, with 11 bases between the two germline ends. CDR3 length: 13 residues. The CDR3 DNA follows: TGTGCCAGCAGCTTACTGTCAGATGGTGAGCAGTTCTTC. As protein: CASSLLSDGEQFF.

This clonotype was detected a few times. The V gene is TRBV18, the J gene TRBJ1-5, with D perhaps TRBD1 (6 bases). The CDR3 is 15 amino acids. Between the trimmed V and J ends, which lost 3 bases and 2 bases, there was a span of 11 bases. CDR1 is KGHSH and CDR2 is LQKENI in the germline V gene. CDR3 sequence (DNA): TGTGCCAGCTCACCTTCAGGGGATGGCAATCAGCCCCAGCATTTT. It codes for CASSPSGDGNQPQHF.

The chain couples TRBV5-5 to TRBJ1-4; 9 nucleotides line up with TRBD1. CDR1 and CDR2 (germline): SGHKS, YYEKEE (reference sequence). The V segment lost 3 bases and the J segment 8 bases; nucleotides outside the gene matches: 8. This CDR3 contains 15 residues. The CDR3 DNA sequence: TGTGCCAGCAGCTCACCGGGACAGGGATTGGAAAAACTGTTTTTT. It is translated as CASSSPGQGLEKLFF.

This chain connects TRBV12-3 or TRBV12-4 to TRBJ1-1; 7 bases are a match to TRBD1. This CDR3 is built from 14 residues. The ends lost 5 bases at V and 6 bases at J; junction bases unmatched: 9. The CDR3 DNA reads as TGTGCCAGCAGTCGTAACAGGGGTTTATCTGAAGCTTTCTTT. It specifies CASSRNRGLSEAFF.

This chain uses TRBV7-8 with TRBJ2-3; TRBD2 aligns across 8 bases. With 1 base clipped from V and 7 bases from J, the junction kept 7 bases outside the gene matches. Germline V lookup: CDR1 SGHVS, CDR2 FQNEAQ. The CDR3 has 15 residues. The CDR3 coding sequence is TGTGCCAGCAGCTTAGTTTCGAGCGGGAGTAATACGCAGTATTTT. Protein sequence: CASSLVSSGSNTQYF.